This section outlines one T cell receptor (beta chain) sequence together with its context. Its antigen remains unknown. Germline assignment: CDR1 LGHDT and CDR2 YNNKEL (reference sequence). This CDR3 has 14 residues. Trimming removed 4 bases from V and 3 bases from J, with 13 bases in between. The sample originates from a study of CD8 T cells in Susac syndrome. Study-wide results and limits: It was acknowledged in the study that the number of individuals who were included in its TCR sequencing and HLA analysis was relatively small.

The multiple sclerosis control cohort comprised treatment-naive individuals presenting with stable or active relapsing-remitting disease. TEMRA cells underwent FACS enrichment and CD8+ and CD4+ T cells underwent negative isolation. The RNA, about 0.5 to 1 ug, was put through reverse transcription using random hexamers. The method of amplification for TCR beta CDR3 was immunoSEQ multiplex PCR, covering 54 Vbeta and 13 Jbeta. One entry per CDR3 protein results from TCRdb running MiXCR on the immunoSEQ multiplex PCR reads. In the table there are 150,000 to 200,000 distinct CDR3 sequences, more than 90% of which are singletons.

This clonotype was sampled from a human donor with multiple sclerosis. Sequencing was done on a sample of CD4+ T cells from PBMCs. The chain recombines TRBV3-1 with TRBJ2-7, with D perhaps TRBD1 (5 bases). The CDR3 coding sequence is TGTGCCAGCAGCCTCCTTACACAGGTCTACGAGCAGTACTTC. Its translation: CASSLLTQVYEQYF.